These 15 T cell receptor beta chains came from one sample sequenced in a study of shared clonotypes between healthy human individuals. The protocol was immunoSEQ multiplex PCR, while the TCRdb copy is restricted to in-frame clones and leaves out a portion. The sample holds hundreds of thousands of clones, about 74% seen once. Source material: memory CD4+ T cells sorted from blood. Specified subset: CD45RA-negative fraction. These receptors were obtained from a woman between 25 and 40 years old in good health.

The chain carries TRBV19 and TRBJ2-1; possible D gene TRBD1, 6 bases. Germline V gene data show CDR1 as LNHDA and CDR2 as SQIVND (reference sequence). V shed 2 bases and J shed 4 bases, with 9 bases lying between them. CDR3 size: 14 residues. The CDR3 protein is CASSITDSYNEQFF. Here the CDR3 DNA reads TGTGCCAGTAGTATAACGGACAGTTACAATGAGCAGTTCTTC.

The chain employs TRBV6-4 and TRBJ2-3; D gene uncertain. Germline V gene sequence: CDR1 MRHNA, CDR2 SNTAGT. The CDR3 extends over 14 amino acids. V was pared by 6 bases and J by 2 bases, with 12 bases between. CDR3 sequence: CASSSTPSTDTQYF. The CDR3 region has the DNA TGTGCCAGCAGCTCGACTCCCTCCACAGATACGCAGTATTTT.

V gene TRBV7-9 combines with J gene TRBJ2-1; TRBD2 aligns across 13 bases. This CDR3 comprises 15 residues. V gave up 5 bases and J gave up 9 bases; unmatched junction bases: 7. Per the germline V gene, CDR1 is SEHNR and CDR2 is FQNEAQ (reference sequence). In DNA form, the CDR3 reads TGTGCCAGCAGCGAGTCGGGACTAGCGGGAAGTGAGCAGTTCTTC. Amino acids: CASSESGLAGSEQFF.

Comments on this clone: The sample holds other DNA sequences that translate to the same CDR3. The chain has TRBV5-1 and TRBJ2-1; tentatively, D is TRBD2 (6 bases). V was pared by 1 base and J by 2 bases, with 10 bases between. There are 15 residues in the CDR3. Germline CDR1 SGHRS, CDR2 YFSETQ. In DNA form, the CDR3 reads TGCGCCAGCAGCTTGAGCTCGGGAGCCTACAATGAGCAGTTCTTC. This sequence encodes CASSLSSGAYNEQFF. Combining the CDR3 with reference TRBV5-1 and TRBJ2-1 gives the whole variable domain KAGVTQTPRYLIKTRGQQVTLSCSPISGHRSVSWYQQTPGQGLQFLFEYFSETQRNKGNFPGRFSGRQFSNSRSEMNVSTLELGDSALYLCASSLSSGAYNEQFFGPGTRLTVL.

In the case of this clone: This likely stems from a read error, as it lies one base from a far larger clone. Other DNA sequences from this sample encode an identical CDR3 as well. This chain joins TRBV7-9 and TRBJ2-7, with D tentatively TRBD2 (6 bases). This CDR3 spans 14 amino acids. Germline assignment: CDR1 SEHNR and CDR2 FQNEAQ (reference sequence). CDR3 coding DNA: TGTGCTAGCAGCCAAGGGACTGGGTACTACGAGCAGTACTTC. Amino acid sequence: CASSQGTGYYEQYF.

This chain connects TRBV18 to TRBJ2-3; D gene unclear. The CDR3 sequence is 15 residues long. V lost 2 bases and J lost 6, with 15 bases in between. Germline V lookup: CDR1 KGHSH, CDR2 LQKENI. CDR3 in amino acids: CASSPRSDASDTQYF. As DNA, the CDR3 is TGTGCCAGCTCACCAAGGAGCGACGCTAGTGATACGCAGTATTTT.

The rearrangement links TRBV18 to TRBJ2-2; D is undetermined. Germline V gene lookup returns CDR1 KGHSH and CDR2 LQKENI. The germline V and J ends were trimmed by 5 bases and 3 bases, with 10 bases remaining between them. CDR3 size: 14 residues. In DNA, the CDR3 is TGTGCCAGCTCAACAAGGACGGACACCGGGGAGCTGTTTTTT. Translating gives CASSTRTDTGELFF. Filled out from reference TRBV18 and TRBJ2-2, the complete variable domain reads NAGVMQNPRHLVRRRGQEARLRCSPMKGHSHVYWYRQLPEEGLKFMVYLQKENIIDESGMPKERFSAEFPKEGPSILRIQQVVRGDSAAYFCASSTRTDTGELFFGEGSRLTVL.

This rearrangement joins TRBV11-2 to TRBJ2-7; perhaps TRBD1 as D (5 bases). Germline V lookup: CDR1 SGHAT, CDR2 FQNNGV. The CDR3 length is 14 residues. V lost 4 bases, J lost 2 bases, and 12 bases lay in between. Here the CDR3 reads CASSSRTRPYEQYF. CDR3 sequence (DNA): TGTGCCAGCAGCTCCCGGACACGGCCCTACGAGCAGTACTTC.

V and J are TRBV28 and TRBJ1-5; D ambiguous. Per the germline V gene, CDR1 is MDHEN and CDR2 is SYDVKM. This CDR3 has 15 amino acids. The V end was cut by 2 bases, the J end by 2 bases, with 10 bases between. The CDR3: CASSLHTAGNQPQHF. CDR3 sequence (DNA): TGTGCCAGCAGTTTACACACCGCCGGCAATCAGCCCCAGCATTTT.

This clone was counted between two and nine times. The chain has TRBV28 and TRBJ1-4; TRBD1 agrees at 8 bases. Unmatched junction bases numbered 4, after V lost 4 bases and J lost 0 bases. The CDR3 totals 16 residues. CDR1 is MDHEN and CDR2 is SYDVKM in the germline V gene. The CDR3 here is CASSWDRWATNEKLFF. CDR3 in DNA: TGTGCCAGCAGTTGGGACAGGTGGGCAACTAATGAAAAACTGTTTTTT.

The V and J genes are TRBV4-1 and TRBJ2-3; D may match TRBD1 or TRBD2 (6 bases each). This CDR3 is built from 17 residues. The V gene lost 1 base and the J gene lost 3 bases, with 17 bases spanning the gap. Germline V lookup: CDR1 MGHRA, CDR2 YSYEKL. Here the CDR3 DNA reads TGCGCCAGCAGCCAAGCTTTGAGACAGGAGGGGACAGATACGCAGTATTTT. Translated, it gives CASSQALRQEGTDTQYF.

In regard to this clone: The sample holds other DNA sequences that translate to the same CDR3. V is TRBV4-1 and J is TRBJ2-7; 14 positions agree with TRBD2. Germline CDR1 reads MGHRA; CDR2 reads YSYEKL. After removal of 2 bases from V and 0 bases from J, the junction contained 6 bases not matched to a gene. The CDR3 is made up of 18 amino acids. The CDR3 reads CASSQQTSGRAFSYEQYF. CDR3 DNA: TGCGCCAGCAGCCAACAGACTAGCGGGAGGGCTTTCTCCTACGAGCAGTACTTC.

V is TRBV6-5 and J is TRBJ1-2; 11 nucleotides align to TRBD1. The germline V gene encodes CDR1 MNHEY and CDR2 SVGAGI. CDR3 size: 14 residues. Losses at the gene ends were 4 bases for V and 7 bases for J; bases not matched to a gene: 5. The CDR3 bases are TGTGCCAGCAGTTTCCCGGGACAGGGGGGTGGCTACACCTTC. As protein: CASSFPGQGGGYTF.

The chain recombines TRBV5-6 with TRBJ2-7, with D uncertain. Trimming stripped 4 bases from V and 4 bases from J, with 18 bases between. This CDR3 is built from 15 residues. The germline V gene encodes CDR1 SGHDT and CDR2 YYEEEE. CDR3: CASSLKLTDLYEQYF. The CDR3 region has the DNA TGTGCCAGCAGCCTAAAGCTGACCGACCTTTACGAGCAGTACTTC.

The CDR3 loop is CASSPDSQETQYF. CDR3 nucleotide sequence: TGTGCCAGCAGTCCCGACAGCCAAGAGACCCAGTACTTC. V and J are TRBV7-7 and TRBJ2-5; tentatively, D is TRBD1 (5 bases). V was clipped by 6 bases and J by 1 base, with 9 bases between them. The CDR3 runs 13 residues. CDR1 SSHAT and CDR2 FNYEAQ come from the germline V gene (reference sequence). Full variable domain (outside the CDR3, taken from reference TRBV7-7 and TRBJ2-5): GAGVSQSPRYKVTKRGQDVTLRCDPISSHATLYWYQQALGQGPEFLTYFNYEAQPDKSGLPSDRFSAERPEGSISTLTIQRTEQRDSAMYRCASSPDSQETQYFGPGTRLLVL.